This TCR beta chain was recorded in a study of shared clonotypes between healthy human individuals. Sequencing was at deep level. This table comes from immunoSEQ multiplex PCR, and its TCRdb copy is limited to in-frame clones, with some not included. Of millions of clones listed, 90% to 95% are singletons. CDR1 SEHNR and CDR2 FQNEAQ come from the germline V gene (reference sequence). The CDR3 extends over 15 amino acids. V lost 1 base and J lost 0, with 6 bases in between. The J gene is TRBJ1-4, the V gene TRBV7-9; D uncertain. The TCR comes from a man aged 18-30 years in good health. The sequenced sample was naive CD4+ T cells sorted from blood. Subset given: CD45RA+ positively selected. CDR3 in amino acids: CASSLVESTNEKLFF. The CDR3 DNA reads TGTGCCAGCAGCTTAGTAGAGTCAACTAATGAAAAACTGTTTTTT.